Below, one TCR beta chain is given with its context. Its matching antigen is unknown. The data were taken from a study of identical twins. Broader study findings: Within twin pairs, the out-of-frame alpha sequences they shared showed excess low generation probability. Within monozygotic twins, out-of-frame TCR alpha sharing was underestimated by the models. For out-of-frame beta sequences, excess twin sharing was weaker.

Each donor (without exception) was a healthy Caucasian. Trimming cost V 6 bases and J 4 bases, with 4 bases left between them. The CDR3 contains 12 residues. TCRdb itself ran the 5' RACE reads through MiXCR, one entry per CDR3 protein. This sample has about 530,000 distinct CDR3 sequences, with approximately 20% found just once. This same sample was also taken into another study, of yellow fever vaccine responses in identical twins.

This TCR came from a woman aged 18-29 years in good health. The rearrangement links TRBV12-3 or TRBV12-4 to TRBJ2-6; D is undetermined. Sequencing was carried out using CD4+ T cells sorted from blood. The CDR3 DNA reads as TGTGCCAGCAGGGAAGGGGCCAACGTCCTGACTTTC. It yields the protein CASREGANVLTF.